These 13 T cell receptor beta chains came from one sample sequenced in a study of blood T cell repertoires in COVID-19. Here immunoSEQ multiplex PCR was the method, and the copy in TCRdb shows in-frame clones only, minus some. The table has over 25,000 clones, 91% seen once. Sequenced sample: peripheral blood. These receptor sequences come from a human donor with active COVID-19. The donor label of this sample is uncertain.

The chain carries TRBV5-4 and TRBJ2-7, with D possibly matching TRBD2 (6 bases). Germline values: CDR1 SGHNT, CDR2 YYREEE (reference sequence). This CDR3 is 12 amino acids long. V lost 4 bases and J lost 7, with 12 bases in between. The CDR3 loop reads CASSVGTPEQYF. The CDR3 DNA follows: TGTGCCAGCAGCGTCGGGACTCCTGAGCAGTACTTC.

This chain uses TRBV21-1 with TRBJ2-1; TRBD1 is the table's D call and was not checked against the DNA. TRBV21-1 counts as a pseudogene. The CDR3 contains 19 residues. CDR3 loop: CASSKEGQSVPDGDDEQFF. CDR3 sequence (DNA): TGTGCCAGCAGCAAAGAAGGACAGTCCGTTCCAGATGGCGATGATGAGCAGTTCTTC.

The chain has TRBV6-5 and TRBJ2-3; tentatively, D is TRBD2 (6 bases). CDR1 and CDR2 (germline): MNHEY, SVGAGI. The CDR3 has 13 amino acids. V was cut by 2 bases and J by 6 bases, with 9 bases left in between. The CDR3, as DNA: TGTGCCAGCAGTTACGCTGGAGGGGATACGCAGTATTTT. Translation gives CASSYAGGDTQYF.

The chain's CDR3 is CASSYSGFIGETQYF. The CDR3 nucleotides are TGTGCCAGCAGTTATTCAGGGTTTATCGGAGAGACCCAGTACTTC. J is TRBJ2-5 and V is TRBV6-2 or TRBV6-3, with a possible D match to TRBD1 (5 bases). Trimming left V 3 bases short and J 4 bases short, with 15 bases between. The CDR3 spans 15 residues. The V gene's germline CDR1 is MNHEY and CDR2 SVGEGT.

This chain links TRBV27 with TRBJ2-1; 9 bases are shared with TRBD2. V trimming: 5 bases; J trimming: 5 bases; junction bases outside the gene matches: 7. Germline V CDR1 and CDR2: MNHEY, SMNVEV (reference sequence). The CDR3 runs to 15 residues. The CDR3 region is CASSRSGSSHNEQFF. The CDR3 DNA follows: TGTGCCAGCAGTCGTAGCGGGAGTTCCCACAATGAGCAGTTCTTC.

The V and J genes are TRBV4-2 and TRBJ2-5; 7 bases align to TRBD2. With V trimmed by 0 bases and J by 5 bases, 12 bases remained unmatched. Germline V gives CDR1 LGHNA, CDR2 YNFKEQ. This CDR3 is 17 amino acids long. The DNA for the CDR3 is TGTGCCAGCAGCCAAGACTGGGCTAGCGGTATGGAGGAGACCCAGTACTTC. Translated: CASSQDWASGMEETQYF.

The rearrangement joins TRBV9 to TRBJ2-1, with 8 positions matching TRBD1. The J segment lost 2 bases and the V segment lost 3 bases, leaving 4 bases of the junction unmatched. Germline CDR1 SGDLS, CDR2 YYNGEE. This CDR3 contains 15 residues. The CDR3 reads CASSGRQGPYNEQFF. The CDR3 nucleotides are TGTGCCAGCAGCGGACGACAGGGGCCCTACAATGAGCAGTTCTTC. Complete variable domain (other parts from reference TRBV9 and TRBJ2-1): DSGVTQTPKHLITATGQRVTLRCSPRSGDLSVYWYQQSLDQGLQFLIQYYNGEERAKGNILERFSAQQFPDLHSELNLSSLELGDSALYFCASSGRQGPYNEQFFGPGTRLTVL.

This sequence joins TRBV9 and TRBJ2-1, with 8 bases lining up with TRBD2. The V gene end was trimmed by 0 bases and the J gene end by 5 bases; junction bases not matched to a gene: 4. Germline CDR1 is SGDLS and CDR2 is YYNGEE. The CDR3 has 15 residues. CDR3 protein: CASSVEAGVHNEQFF. The CDR3 DNA reads TGTGCCAGCAGCGTAGAAGCGGGGGTGCACAATGAGCAGTTCTTC.

The rearrangement uses TRBV25-1 and TRBJ1-4; the match to TRBD1 covers 10 bases. The CDR3 runs 15 residues. From germline, CDR1 is MGHDK and CDR2 SYGVNS. The junction had 1 base not matched to a gene; V was cut back by 4 bases and J by 2 bases. CDR3 nucleotides: TGTGCCAGCAGTGGGGGACAGGGGACTAATGAAAAACTGTTTTTT. Its protein is CASSGGQGTNEKLFF.

J is TRBJ2-2 and V is TRBV7-8, with 9 bases fitting TRBD2. Germline V CDR1 and CDR2: SGHVS, FQNEAQ. J gave up 2 bases and V 2 bases, and 9 bases lay outside the gene matches. CDR3 length: 18 amino acids. CDR3 sequence: CASSLLGGSGSNTGELFF. In nucleotides, the CDR3 is TGTGCCAGCAGCTTATTAGGGGGTAGCGGGAGTAACACCGGGGAGCTGTTTTTT.

This rearrangement joins TRBV27 to TRBJ1-2, with 12 bases identical to TRBD1. The germline CDR1 and CDR2 sequences are MNHEY and SMNVEV (reference sequence). The CDR3 covers 15 residues. Germline trimming cut 5 bases from V and 4 bases from J; bases unmatched to any gene: 5. The CDR3 protein is CASSPGTGGAYGYTF. The CDR3, as DNA: TGTGCCAGCAGTCCGGGGACAGGGGGCGCCTATGGCTACACCTTC.

This rearrangement joins TRBV5-1 to TRBJ2-7; the match to TRBD1 covers 12 bases. From germline, CDR1 is SGHRS and CDR2 YFSETQ. The CDR3 extends over 15 amino acids. V shed 4 bases and J 4 bases; nucleotides not matched to a gene: 6. The CDR3 region has the DNA TGCGCCAGCAGCAAGGGACAGGGGGCGCCATACGAGCAGTACTTC. Encoded protein: CASSKGQGAPYEQYF.

This rearrangement joins TRBV7-3 to TRBJ2-3, with D perhaps matching TRBD1 (5 bases). CDR3 length: 15 residues. The V gene lost 5 bases and the J gene lost 0 bases, with 12 bases spanning the gap. Looked up from germline, CDR1 is SGHTA and CDR2 is FQGTGA. The CDR3 is CASSPLGQSTDTQYF. CDR3 bases: TGTGCCAGCAGCCCACTTGGACAAAGCACAGATACGCAGTATTTT.